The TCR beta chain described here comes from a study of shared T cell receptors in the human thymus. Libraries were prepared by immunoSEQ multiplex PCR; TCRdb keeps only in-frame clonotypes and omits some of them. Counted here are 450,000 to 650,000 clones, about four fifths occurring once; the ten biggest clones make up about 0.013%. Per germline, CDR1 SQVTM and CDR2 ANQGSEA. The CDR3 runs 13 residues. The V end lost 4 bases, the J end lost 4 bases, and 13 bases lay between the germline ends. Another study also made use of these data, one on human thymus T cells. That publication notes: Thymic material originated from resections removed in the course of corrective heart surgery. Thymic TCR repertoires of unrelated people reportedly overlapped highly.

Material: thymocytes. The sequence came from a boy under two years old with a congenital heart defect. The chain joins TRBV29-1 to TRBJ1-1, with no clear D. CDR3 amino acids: CSVAGSEVTEAFF. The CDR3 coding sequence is TGCAGCGTTGCCGGGAGCGAGGTCACTGAAGCTTTCTTT.